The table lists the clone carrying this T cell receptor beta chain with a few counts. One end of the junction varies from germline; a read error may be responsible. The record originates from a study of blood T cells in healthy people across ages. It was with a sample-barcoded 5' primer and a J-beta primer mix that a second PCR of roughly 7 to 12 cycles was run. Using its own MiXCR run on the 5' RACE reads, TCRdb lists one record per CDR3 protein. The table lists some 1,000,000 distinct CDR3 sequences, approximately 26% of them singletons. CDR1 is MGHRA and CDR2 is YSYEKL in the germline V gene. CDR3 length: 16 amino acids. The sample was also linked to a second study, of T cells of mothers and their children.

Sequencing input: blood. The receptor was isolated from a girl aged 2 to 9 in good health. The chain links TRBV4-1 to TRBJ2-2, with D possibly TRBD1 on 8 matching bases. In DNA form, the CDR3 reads TGCGCCAGCAGCCAACTTTCACAGGGGGGGACCGGAGAGCTGTTTTTT. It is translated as CASSQLSQGGTGELFF.